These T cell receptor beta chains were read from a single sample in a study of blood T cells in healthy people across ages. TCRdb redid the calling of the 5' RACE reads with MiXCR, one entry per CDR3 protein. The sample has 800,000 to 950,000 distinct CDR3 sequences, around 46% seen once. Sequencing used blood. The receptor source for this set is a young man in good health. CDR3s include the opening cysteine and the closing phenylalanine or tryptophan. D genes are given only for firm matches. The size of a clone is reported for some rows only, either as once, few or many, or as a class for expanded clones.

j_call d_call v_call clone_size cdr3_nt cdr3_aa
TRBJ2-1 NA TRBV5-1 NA TGCGCCAGCAGCTTAGACAGAAGATACAATGAGCAGTTCTTC CASSLDRRYNEQFF
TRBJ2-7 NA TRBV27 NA TGTGCCAGCAGTTTATCCCTTTATCACGCCCAGGCCAACGAGCAGTACTTC CASSLSLYHAQANEQYF
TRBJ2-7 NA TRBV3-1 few TGTGCCAGCAGCCAAGAAGCCAGTACCTACGAGCAGTACTTC CASSQEASTYEQYF
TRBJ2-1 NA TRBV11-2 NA TGTGCCAGCAGCTTTAGGCACACTACCTACAATGAGCAGTTCTTC CASSFRHTTYNEQFF
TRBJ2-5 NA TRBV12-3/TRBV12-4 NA TGTGCCAGCAGTCAAGGGGCGGAAGGGGAGACCCAGTACTTC CASSQGAEGETQYF
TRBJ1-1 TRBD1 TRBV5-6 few TGTGCCAGCAGCTTCCCCGACAGGGAGAACACTGAAGCTTTCTTT CASSFPDRENTEAFF
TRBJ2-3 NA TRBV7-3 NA TGTGCCAGCAGCTTAAAAGTCACAGATACGCAGTATTTT CASSLKVTDTQYF
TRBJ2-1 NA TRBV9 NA TGTGCCAGCAGCGCCCCCTTAGGTGAGCAGTTCTTC CASSAPLGEQFF
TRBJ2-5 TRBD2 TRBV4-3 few TGCGCCAGCAGCCAAGGGGGAGCGGGGACCCAAGAGACCCAGTACTTC CASSQGGAGTQETQYF
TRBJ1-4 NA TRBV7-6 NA TGTGCCAGCAGTCCGACAGAGGAGCTATTGAAACTGTTTTTT CASSPTEELLKLFF